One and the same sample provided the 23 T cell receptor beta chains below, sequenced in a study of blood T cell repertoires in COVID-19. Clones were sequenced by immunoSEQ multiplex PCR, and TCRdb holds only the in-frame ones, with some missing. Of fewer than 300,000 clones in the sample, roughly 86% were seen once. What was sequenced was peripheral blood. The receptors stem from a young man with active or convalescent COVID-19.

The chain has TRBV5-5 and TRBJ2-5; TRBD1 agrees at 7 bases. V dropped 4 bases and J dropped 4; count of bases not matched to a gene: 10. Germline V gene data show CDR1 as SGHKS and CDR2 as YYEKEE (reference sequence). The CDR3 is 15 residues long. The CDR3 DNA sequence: TGTGCCAGCAGCAACCCGGTAGGGGGCGGAGAGACCCAGTACTTC. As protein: CASSNPVGGGETQYF.

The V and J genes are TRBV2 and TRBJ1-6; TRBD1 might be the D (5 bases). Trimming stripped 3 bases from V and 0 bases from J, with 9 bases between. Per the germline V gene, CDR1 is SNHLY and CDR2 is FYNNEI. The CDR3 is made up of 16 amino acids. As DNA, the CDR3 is TGTGCCAGCAGTGATGGGGCGAGCTCCTATAATTCACCCCTCCACTTT. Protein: CASSDGASSYNSPLHF.

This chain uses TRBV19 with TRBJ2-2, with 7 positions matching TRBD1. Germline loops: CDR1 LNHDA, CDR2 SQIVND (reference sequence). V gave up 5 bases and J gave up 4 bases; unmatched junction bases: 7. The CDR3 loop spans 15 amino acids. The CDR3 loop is CASSVRQGFTGELFF. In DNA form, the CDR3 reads TGTGCCAGTAGTGTGAGACAGGGTTTCACCGGGGAGCTGTTTTTT.

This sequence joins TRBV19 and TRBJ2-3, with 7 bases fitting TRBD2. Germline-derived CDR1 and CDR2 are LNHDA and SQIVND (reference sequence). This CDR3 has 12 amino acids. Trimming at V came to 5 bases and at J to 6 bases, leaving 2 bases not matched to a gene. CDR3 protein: CASSPGGDTQYF. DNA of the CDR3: TGTGCCAGTAGTCCGGGGGGTGATACGCAGTATTTT. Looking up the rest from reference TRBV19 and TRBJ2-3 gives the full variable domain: DGGITQSPKYLFRKEGQNVTLSCEQNLNHDAMYWYRQDPGQGLRLIYYSQIVNDFQKGDIAEGYSVSREKKESFPLTVTSAQKNPTAFYLCASSPGGDTQYFGPGTRLTVL.

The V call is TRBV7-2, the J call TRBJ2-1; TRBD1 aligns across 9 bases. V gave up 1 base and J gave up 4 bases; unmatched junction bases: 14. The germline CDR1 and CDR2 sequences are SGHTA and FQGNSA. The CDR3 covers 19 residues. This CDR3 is CASSLEGTGSSAWYNEQFF. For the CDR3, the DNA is TGTGCCAGCAGCTTAGAGGGGACAGGGTCCAGCGCGTGGTACAATGAGCAGTTCTTC.

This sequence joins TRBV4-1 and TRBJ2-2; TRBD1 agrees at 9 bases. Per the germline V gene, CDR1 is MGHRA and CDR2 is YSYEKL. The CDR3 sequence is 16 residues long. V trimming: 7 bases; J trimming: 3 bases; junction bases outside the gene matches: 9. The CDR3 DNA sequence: TGCGCCAGCACCCCTAGGACAGGGGCAGACACCGGGGAGCTGTTTTTT. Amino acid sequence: CASTPRTGADTGELFF.

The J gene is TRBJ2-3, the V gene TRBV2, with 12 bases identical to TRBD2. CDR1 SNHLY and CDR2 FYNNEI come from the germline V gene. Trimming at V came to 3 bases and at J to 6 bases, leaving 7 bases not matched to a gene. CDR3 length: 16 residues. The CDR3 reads CASSDLLAGGPDTQYF. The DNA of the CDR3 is TGTGCCAGCAGTGACTTACTAGCGGGGGGCCCCGATACGCAGTATTTT.

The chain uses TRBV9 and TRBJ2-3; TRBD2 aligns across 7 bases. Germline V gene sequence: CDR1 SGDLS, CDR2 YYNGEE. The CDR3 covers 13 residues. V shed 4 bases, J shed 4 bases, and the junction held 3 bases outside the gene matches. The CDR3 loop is CASSPTSPDTQYF. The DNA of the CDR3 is TGTGCCAGCAGCCCGACTAGCCCAGATACGCAGTATTTT.

The CDR3 here is CASSLESSGYPNLQYF. DNA of the CDR3: TGTGCCAGCAGCTTAGAGTCTAGCGGGTACCCAAATTTGCAGTACTTC. The chain links TRBV11-2 to TRBJ2-7, with TRBD2 matching over 8 bases. The CDR3 covers 16 residues. Trimming took 0 bases from V and 9 from J; bases not matched to a gene: 13. Germline CDR1 reads SGHAT; CDR2 reads FQNNGV. Variable domain in full (rest from reference TRBV11-2 and TRBJ2-7): EAGVAQSPRYKIIEKRQSVAFWCNPISGHATLYWYQQILGQGPKLLIQFQNNGVVDDSQLPKDRFSAERLKGVDSTLKIQPAKLEDSAVYLCASSLESSGYPNLQYFGPGTRLTVT.

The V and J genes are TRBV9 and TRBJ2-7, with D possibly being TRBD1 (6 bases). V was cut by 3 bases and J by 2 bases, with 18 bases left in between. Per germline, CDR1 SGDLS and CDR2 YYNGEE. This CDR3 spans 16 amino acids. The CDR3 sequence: CASSAGSGQPTYEQYF. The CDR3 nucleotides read TGTGCCAGCAGCGCAGGCTCGGGACAACCGACCTACGAGCAGTACTTC. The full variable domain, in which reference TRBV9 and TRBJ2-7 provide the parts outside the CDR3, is DSGVTQTPKHLITATGQRVTLRCSPRSGDLSVYWYQQSLDQGLQFLIQYYNGEERAKGNILERFSAQQFPDLHSELNLSSLELGDSALYFCASSAGSGQPTYEQYFGPGTRLTVT.

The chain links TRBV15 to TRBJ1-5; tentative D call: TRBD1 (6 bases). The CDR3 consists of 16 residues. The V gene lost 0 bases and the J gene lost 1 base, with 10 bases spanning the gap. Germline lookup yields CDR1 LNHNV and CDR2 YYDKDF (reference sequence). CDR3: CATSRDRGMSNQPQHF. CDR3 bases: TGTGCCACCAGCAGAGACAGGGGAATGAGCAATCAGCCCCAGCATTTT. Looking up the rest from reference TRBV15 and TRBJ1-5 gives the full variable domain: DAMVIQNPRYQVTQFGKPVTLSCSQTLNHNVMYWYQQKSSQAPKLLFHYYDKDFNNEADTPDNFQSRRPNTSFCFLDIRSPGLGDTAMYLCATSRDRGMSNQPQHFGDGTRLSIL.

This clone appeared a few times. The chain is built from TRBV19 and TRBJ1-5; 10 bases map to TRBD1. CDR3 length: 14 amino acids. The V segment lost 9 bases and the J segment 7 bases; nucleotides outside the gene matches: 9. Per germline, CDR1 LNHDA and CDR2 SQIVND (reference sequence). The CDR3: CASRQTGGGQPQHF. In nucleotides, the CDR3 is TGTGCCAGCAGACAGACAGGGGGCGGGCAGCCCCAGCATTTT. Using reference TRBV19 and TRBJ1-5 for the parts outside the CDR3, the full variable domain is DGGITQSPKYLFRKEGQNVTLSCEQNLNHDAMYWYRQDPGQGLRLIYYSQIVNDFQKGDIAEGYSVSREKKESFPLTVTSAQKNPTAFYLCASRQTGGGQPQHFGDGTRLSIL.

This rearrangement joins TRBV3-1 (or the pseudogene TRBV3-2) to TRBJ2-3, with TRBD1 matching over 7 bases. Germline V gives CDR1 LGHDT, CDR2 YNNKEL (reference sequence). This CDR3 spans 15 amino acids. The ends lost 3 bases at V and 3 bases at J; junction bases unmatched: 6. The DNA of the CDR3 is TGTGCCAGCAGCCACTGGGACAGAGATACAGATACGCAGTATTTT. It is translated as CASSHWDRDTDTQYF.

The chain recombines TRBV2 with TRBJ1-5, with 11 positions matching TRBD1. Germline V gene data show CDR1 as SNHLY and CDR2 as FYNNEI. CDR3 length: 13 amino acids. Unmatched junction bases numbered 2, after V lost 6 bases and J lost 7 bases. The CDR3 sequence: CASRGTGGQPQHF. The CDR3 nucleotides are TGTGCCAGCAGGGGGACAGGGGGGCAGCCCCAGCATTTT.

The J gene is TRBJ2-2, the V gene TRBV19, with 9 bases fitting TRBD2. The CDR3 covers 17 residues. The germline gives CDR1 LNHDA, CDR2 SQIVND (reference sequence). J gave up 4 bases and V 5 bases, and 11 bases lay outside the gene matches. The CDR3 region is CASSGGPRGGATGELFF. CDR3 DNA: TGTGCCAGTAGTGGGGGCCCCCGCGGGGGGGCCACCGGGGAGCTGTTTTTT. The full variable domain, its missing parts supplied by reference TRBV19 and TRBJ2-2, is DGGITQSPKYLFRKEGQNVTLSCEQNLNHDAMYWYRQDPGQGLRLIYYSQIVNDFQKGDIAEGYSVSREKKESFPLTVTSAQKNPTAFYLCASSGGPRGGATGELFFGEGSRLTVL.

CDR3 residues: CASSLSDGHSNQPQHF. DNA of the CDR3: TGTGCCAGCAGCTTAAGCGACGGCCATAGCAATCAGCCCCAGCATTTT. The chain carries TRBV7-9 and TRBJ1-5; no clear D. Trimming took 2 bases from V and 0 from J, leaving 11 bases between them. CDR1 is SEHNR, CDR2 FQNEAQ, per germline (reference sequence). The CDR3 is 16 amino acids.

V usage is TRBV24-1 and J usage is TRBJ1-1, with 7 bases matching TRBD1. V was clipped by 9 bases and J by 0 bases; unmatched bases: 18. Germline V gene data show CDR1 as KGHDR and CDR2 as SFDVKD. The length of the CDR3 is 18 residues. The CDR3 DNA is TGTGCCACCCCACCTTACAGAGACTTGGGACAGTTGAACACTGAAGCTTTCTTT. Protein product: CATPPYRDLGQLNTEAFF.

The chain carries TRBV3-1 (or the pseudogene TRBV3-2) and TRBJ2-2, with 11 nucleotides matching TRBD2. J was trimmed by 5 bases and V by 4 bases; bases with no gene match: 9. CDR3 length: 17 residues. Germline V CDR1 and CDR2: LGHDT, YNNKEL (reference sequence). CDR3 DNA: TGTGCCAGCAGCCGACTAACTAGCGGGGGACGGACCGGGGAGCTGTTTTTT. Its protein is CASSRLTSGGRTGELFF.

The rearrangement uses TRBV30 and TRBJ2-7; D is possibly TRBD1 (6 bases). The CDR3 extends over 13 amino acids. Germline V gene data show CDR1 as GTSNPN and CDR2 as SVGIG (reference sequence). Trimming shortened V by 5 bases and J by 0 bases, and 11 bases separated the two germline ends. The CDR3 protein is CAWPAGDSYEQYF. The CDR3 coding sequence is TGTGCCTGGCCCGCAGGGGACTCCTACGAGCAGTACTTC.

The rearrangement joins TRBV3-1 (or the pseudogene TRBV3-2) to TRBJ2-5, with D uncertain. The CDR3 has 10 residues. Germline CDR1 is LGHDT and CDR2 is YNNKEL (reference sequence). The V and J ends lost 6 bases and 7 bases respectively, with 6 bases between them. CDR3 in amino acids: CASSQRTQYF. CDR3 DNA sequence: TGTGCCAGCAGTCAACGGACCCAGTACTTC.

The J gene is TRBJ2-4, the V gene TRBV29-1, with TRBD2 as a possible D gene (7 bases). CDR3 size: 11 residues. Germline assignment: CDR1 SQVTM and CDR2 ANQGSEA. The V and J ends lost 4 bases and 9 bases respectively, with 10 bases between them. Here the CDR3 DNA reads TGCAGCGTTGTGAGGGGGGGCATTCAGTACTTC. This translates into CSVVRGGIQYF.

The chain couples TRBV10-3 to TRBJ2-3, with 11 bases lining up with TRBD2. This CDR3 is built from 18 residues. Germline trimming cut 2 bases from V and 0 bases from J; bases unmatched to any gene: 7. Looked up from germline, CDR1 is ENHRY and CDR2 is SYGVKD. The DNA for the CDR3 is TGTGCCATCAGTGAGGCTACACTAGCGGGGGTAAGCACAGATACGCAGTATTTT. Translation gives CAISEATLAGVSTDTQYF.

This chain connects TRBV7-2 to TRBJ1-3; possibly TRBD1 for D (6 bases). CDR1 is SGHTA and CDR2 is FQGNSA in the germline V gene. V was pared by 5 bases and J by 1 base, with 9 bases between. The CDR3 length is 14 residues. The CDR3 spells CASSPGTSGNTIYF. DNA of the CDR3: TGTGCCAGCAGCCCCGGGACATCTGGAAACACCATATATTTT.